Detailed here is one TCR beta chain. Its matching antigen is unknown. This specimen comes from a study of cytomegalovirus exposure and HLA in healthy donors. This PCR relied on a set of 60 Vbeta primers and 13 Jbeta primers. TCRdb's copy holds only in-frame clones and misses some; the assay was immunoSEQ multiplex PCR. Of under 250,000 clones in the sample, about 78% were seen once. Findings of the study overall: In an earlier analysis, in fewer than 700 donors, most V segments appeared productive either ~87% or ~30% of the time. Later analysis suggested most CMV-associated TCR beta chains were HLA-restricted. A later analysis linked a missense variant in DCLRE1C to the trimming of TCR beta V and J genes. Cytomegalovirus association was assigned to 170 or so TCR beta chains.

Germline CDR1 reads SGHRS; CDR2 reads YFSETQ. This CDR3 comprises 16 residues. Trimming pared 2 bases from V and 6 bases from J, leaving 21 bases between. The sequencing sample was made of PBMCs. The chain combines TRBV5-1 with TRBJ2-7; maybe TRBD2 (6 bases). This sequence originates from a male donor in good health and CMV-seronegative. CDR3 region: CASSFTPGVGMGEQYF. The CDR3 DNA sequence: TGCGCCAGCAGCTTCACCCCGGGAGTAGGTATGGGCGAGCAGTACTTC.